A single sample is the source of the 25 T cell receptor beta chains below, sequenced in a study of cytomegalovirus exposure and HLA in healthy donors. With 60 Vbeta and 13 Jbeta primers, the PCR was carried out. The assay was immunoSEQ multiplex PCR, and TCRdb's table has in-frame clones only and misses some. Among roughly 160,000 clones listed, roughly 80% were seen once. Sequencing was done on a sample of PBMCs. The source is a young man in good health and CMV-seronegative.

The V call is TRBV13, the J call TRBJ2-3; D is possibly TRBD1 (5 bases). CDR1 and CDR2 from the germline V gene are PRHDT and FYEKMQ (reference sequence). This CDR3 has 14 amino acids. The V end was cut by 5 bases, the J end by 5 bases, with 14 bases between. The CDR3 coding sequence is TGTGCCAGCAGCACAGGACCAGCAGGAGATACGCAGTATTTT. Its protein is CASSTGPAGDTQYF.

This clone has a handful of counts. CDR3 coding DNA: TGTGCCAGCTCACCCCTTGGACAGGCCGACTCTGGAAACACCATATATTTT. Protein sequence: CASSPLGQADSGNTIYF. V usage is TRBV18 and J usage is TRBJ1-3; the match to TRBD1 covers 7 bases. This CDR3 is built from 17 residues. Germline loops: CDR1 KGHSH, CDR2 LQKENI. V trimming: 3 bases; J trimming: 0 bases; junction bases outside the gene matches: 8.

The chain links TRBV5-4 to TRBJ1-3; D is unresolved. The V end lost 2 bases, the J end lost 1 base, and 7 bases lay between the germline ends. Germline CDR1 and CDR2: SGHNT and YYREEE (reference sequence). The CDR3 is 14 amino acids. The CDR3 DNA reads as TGTGCCAGCAGCTTTGGAGCTTCTGGAAACACCATATATTTT. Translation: CASSFGASGNTIYF.

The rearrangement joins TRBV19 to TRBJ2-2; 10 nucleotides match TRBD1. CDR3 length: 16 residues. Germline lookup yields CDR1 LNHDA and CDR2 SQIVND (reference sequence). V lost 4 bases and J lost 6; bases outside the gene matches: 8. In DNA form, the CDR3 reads TGTGCCAGTAGTAGCGGACAGGGGGTTCGAGCCGGGGAGCTGTTTTTT. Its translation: CASSSGQGVRAGELFF. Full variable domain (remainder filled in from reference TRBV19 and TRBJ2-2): DGGITQSPKYLFRKEGQNVTLSCEQNLNHDAMYWYRQDPGQGLRLIYYSQIVNDFQKGDIAEGYSVSREKKESFPLTVTSAQKNPTAFYLCASSSGQGVRAGELFFGEGSRLTVL.

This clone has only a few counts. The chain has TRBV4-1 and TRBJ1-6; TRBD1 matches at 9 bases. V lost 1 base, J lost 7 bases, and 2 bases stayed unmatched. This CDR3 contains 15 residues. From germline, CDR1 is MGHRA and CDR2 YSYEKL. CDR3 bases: TGCGCCAGCAGCCAAGGGACAGGGGTCAATTCACCCCTCCACTTT. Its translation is CASSQGTGVNSPLHF.

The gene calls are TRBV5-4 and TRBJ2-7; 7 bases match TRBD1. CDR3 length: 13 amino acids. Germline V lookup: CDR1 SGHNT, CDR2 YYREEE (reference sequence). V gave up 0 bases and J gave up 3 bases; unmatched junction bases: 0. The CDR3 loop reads CASSLDRGYEQYF. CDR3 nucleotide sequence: TGTGCCAGCAGCTTGGACAGGGGCTACGAGCAGTACTTC.

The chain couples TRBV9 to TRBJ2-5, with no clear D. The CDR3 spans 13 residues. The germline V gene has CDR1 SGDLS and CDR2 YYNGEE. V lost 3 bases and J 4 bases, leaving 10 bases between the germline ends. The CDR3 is CASSGSSIETQYF. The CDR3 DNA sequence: TGTGCCAGCAGCGGGAGTAGTATAGAGACCCAGTACTTC.

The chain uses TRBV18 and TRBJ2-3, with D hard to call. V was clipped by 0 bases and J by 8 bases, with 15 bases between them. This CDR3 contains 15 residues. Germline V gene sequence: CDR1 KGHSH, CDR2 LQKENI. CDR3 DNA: TGTGCCAGCTCACCACCCAACGGTGACCAGGTTACGCAGTATTTT. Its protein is CASSPPNGDQVTQYF.

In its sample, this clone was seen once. The CDR3 coding sequence is TGTGCCAGCAGTCGCCAGGGATTTAACTACGAGCAGTACTTC. This gives the protein CASSRQGFNYEQYF. This chain connects TRBV6-1 to TRBJ2-7; maybe TRBD1 (5 bases). The germline V gene encodes CDR1 MNHNS and CDR2 SASEGT. Trimming left V 5 bases short and J 3 bases short, with 14 bases between. The length of the CDR3 is 14 residues.

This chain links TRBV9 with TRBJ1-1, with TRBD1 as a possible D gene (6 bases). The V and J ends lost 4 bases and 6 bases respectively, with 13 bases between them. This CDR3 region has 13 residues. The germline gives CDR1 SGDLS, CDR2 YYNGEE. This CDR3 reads CASSRGGGPEAFF. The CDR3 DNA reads TGTGCCAGCAGCCGTGGGGGGGGGCCTGAAGCTTTCTTT.

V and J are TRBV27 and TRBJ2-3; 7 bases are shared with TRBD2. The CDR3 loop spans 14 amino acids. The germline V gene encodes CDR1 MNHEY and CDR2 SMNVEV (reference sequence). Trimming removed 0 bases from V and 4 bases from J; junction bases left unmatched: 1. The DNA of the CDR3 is TGTGCCAGCAGTTTATCACGGGAGGCAGATACGCAGTATTTT. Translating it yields CASSLSREADTQYF.

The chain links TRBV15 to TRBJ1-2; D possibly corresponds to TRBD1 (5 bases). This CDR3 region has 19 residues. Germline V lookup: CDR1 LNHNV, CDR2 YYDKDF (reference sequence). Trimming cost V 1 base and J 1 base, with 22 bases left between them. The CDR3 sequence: CATSRGGGGAGSINYGYTF. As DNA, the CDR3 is TGTGCCACCAGCAGAGGTGGGGGAGGGGCAGGATCGATTAACTATGGCTACACCTTC.

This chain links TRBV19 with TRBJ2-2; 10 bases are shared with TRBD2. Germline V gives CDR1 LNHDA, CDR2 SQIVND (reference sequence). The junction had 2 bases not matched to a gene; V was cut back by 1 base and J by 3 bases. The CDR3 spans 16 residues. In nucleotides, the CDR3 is TGTGCCAGTAGTATAGGTCTAGCGGGAGACACCGGGGAGCTGTTTTTT. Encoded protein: CASSIGLAGDTGELFF.

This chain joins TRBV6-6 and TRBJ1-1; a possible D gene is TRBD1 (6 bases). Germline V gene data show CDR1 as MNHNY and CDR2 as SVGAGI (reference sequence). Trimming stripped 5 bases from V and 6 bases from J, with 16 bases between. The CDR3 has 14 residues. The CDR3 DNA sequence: TGTGCCAGCAGTCTTAAACACAGGGTGGCTGAAGCTTTCTTT. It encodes CASSLKHRVAEAFF.

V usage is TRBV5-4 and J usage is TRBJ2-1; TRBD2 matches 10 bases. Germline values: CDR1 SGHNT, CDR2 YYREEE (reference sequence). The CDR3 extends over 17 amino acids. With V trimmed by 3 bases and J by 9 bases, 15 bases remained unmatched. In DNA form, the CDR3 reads TGTGCCAGCAGCTCTACGACTGGGGCTAGCGGGAGAGGTGAGCAGTTCTTC. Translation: CASSSTTGASGRGEQFF.

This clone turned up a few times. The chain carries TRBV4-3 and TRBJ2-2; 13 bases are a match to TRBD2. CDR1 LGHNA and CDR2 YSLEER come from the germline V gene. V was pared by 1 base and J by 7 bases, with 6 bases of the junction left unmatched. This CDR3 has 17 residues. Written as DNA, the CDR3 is TGCGCCAGCAGCCAAGGAACTAGCGGGGGGGCAGGCGGGGAGCTGTTTTTT. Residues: CASSQGTSGGAGGELFF.

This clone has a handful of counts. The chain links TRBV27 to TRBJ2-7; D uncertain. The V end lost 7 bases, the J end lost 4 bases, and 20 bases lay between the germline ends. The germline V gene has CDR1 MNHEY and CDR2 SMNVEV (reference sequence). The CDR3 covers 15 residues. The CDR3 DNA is TGTGCCAGCAAGCAATTCCCACTTTCCTTATACGAGCAGTACTTC. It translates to CASKQFPLSLYEQYF.

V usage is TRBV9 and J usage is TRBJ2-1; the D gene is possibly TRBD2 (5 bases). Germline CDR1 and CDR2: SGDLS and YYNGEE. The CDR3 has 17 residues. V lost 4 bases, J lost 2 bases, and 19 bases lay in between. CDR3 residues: CASSPHTEVPTYNEQFF. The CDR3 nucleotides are TGTGCCAGCAGCCCTCACACGGAGGTCCCTACCTACAATGAGCAGTTCTTC.

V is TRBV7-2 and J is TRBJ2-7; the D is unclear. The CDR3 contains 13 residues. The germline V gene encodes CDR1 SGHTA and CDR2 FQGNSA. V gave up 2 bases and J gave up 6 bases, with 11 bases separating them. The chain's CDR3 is CASSLQVEGEQYF. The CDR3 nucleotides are TGTGCCAGCAGCTTACAGGTTGAAGGCGAGCAGTACTTC. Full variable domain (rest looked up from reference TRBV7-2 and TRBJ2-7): GAGVSQSPSNKVTEKGKDVELRCDPISGHTALYWYRQSLGQGLEFLIYFQGNSAPDKSGLPSDRFSAERTGGSVSTLTIQRTQQEDSAVYLCASSLQVEGEQYFGPGTRLTVT.

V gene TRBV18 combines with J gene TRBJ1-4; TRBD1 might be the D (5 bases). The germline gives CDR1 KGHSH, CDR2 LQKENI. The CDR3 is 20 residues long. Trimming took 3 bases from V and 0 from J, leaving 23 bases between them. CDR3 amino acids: CASSPLWGGSKAATNEKLFF. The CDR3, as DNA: TGTGCCAGCTCACCCCTCTGGGGGGGGTCTAAGGCTGCAACTAATGAAAAACTGTTTTTT.

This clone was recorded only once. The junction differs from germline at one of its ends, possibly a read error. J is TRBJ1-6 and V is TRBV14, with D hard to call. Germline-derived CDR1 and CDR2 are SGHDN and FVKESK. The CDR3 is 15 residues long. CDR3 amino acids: CASSQARLVNSPPHF. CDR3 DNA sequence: TGTGCCAGCAGCCAAGCGAGGTTGGTAAATTCACCCCCCCACTTT.

Written as DNA, the CDR3 is TGTGCCAGCAGCTCAGGGCCGACCCAGCATTTT. Translating gives CASSSGPTQHF. The chain recombines TRBV7-2 with TRBJ1-5; possible D gene TRBD1, 5 bases. The CDR3 sequence is 11 residues long. CDR1 is SGHTA and CDR2 is FQGNSA in the germline V gene. V lost 4 bases to trimming and J lost 11 bases, with 9 bases between them.

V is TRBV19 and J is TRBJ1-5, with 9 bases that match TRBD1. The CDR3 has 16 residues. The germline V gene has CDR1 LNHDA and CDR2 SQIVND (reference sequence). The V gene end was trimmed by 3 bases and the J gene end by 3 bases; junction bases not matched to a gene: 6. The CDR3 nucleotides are TGTGCCAGTAGTATTCTCGACAGGGGGATCAATCAGCCCCAGCATTTT. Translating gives CASSILDRGINQPQHF.

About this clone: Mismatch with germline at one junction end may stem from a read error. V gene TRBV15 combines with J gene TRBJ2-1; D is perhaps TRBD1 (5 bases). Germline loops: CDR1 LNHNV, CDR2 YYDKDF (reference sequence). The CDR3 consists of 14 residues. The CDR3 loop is CATSRDWGLNGQFF. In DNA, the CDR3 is TGTGCCACCAGCAGAGATTGGGGCCTCAATGGGCAGTTCTTC.

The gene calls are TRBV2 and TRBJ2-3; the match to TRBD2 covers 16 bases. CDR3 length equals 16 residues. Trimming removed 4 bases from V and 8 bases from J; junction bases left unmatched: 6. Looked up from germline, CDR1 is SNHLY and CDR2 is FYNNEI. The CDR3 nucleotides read TGTGCCAGCAGTGGAGGGACTAGCGGGGGGGAAGGTACGCAGTATTTT. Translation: CASSGGTSGGEGTQYF.